Below, one T cell receptor (beta chain) is given with its context. What it binds is not known. The data belong to a study of T cell clonotyping in hematopoietic cell transplantation. Looking at the study overall: Cytoreduction preceded collection of pretransplant recipient samples.

The CDR3 spans 15 residues. Trimming cost V 1 base and J 3 bases, with 10 bases left between them. Germline V gene data show CDR1 as LNHDA and CDR2 as SQIVND (reference sequence). Clones were read by immunoSEQ multiplex PCR, and TCRdb kept only the in-frame ones, dropping some. The sample includes approximately 30,000 clones, about four fifths of them seen just once. Broader study findings: Recipient TCR diversity dropped after transplant; expanded clonotypes rose from day 30 to 180. Cells were unsorted, so CD4 and CD8 contributions were not separated. Graft donor and pretransplant recipient Inverse Simpson Index values predicted broader posttransplant TCR diversity.

The sample's time point: recipient sample about 28 days before transplant, after cytoreduction. The sample consisted of peripheral blood mononuclear cells, taken before stem cell transplant. This chain uses TRBV19 with TRBJ1-3; D is possibly TRBD1 (5 bases). This clonotype was sampled from a man in his forties with acute myeloid leukemia. Some clones in this sample may be carry-over from other donors' samples. Here the CDR3 reads CASSIGRGVGNTIYF. CDR3 DNA: TGTGCCAGTAGTATAGGGAGAGGGGTTGGAAACACCATATATTTT.